The present TCR beta chain was sequenced within a study of CD8 T cells in ankylosing spondylitis. Study results and caveats: A motif of eight highly homologous TCR beta variants was seen as apparently characteristic of ankylosing spondylitis blood. Earlier studies detected some motif variants in reactive arthritis synovial fluid and blood.

CDR1 and CDR2 (germline): MDHEN, SYDVKM. This CDR3 is built from 11 residues. This clonotype was recorded at least ten times. No antigen is known for it. TCRdb re-called the 5' RACE reads through MiXCR, storing one row per CDR3 protein. The sample lists 85,000 to 100,000 distinct CDR3 sequences, about 9% occurring once. The chain is built from TRBV28 and TRBJ2-1, with D tentatively TRBD1 (5 bases). Input material: blood, either unsorted or a sorted T cell fraction (not recorded which). This sequence was found in a male donor with ankylosing spondylitis or in good health (not recorded which). CDR3 sequence (DNA): TGTGCTGCAGGGTACGGAAATGAGCAGTTCTTC. Its translation is CAAGYGNEQFF.